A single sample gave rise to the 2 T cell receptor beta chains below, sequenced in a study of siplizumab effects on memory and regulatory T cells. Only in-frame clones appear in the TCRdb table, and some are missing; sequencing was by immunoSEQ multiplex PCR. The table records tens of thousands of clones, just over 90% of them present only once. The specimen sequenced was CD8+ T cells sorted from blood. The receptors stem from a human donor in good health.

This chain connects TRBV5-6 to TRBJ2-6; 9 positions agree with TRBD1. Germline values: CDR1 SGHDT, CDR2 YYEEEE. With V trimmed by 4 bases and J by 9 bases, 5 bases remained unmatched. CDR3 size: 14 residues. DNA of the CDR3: TGTGCCAGCAGCGCGGGGACAGGGTTCAACGTCCTGACTTTC. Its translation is CASSAGTGFNVLTF.

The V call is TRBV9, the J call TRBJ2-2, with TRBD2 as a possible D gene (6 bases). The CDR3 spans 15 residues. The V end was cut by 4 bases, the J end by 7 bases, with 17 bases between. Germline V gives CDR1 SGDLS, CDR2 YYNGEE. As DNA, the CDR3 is TGTGCCAGCAGCCCTCGGGACGGGGGAGGCGGGGAGCTGTTTTTT. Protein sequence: CASSPRDGGGGELFF.